This T cell receptor (beta chain) was found in a study of vaccination and CD4 T cells after COVID-19 (dated by TCRdb to 2021 to 2024). Notes on the research overall: SARS-CoV-2 positivity had been established in the convalescent patients by nasal swab PCR, and mild disease was recorded in several of these patients and severe disease in one. In the convalescent cohort there were six males and four females, among whom were two Hispanic individuals, seven Caucasians, two Asians and one multiracial person. Each participant got two doses of either the Pfizer-BioNTech BNT162b2 vaccine (n=8) or the Moderna mRNA-1273 vaccine (n=2). Post-COVID blood samples were collected from convalescent patients a median of around 100 days after diagnosis, with a range of roughly 35 to 180 days. Post-vaccine blood samples were collected a median of approximately eleven weeks after the second vaccine dose, ranging from about 13 to 241 days. For stimulating the cultures, overlapping spike peptide pools were used, derived from SARS-CoV-2 as well as from the common cold coronaviruses HCoV-NL63, HCoV-OC43 and HCoV-229E. In control cultures, a CEFX viral epitope pool was used as positive control, an HIV-1 Nef peptide pool was used as negative control, or no peptide was added. In over 8 COVID-19 convalescent patients and a handful of infection-naive healthy vaccine recipients, researchers compared the spike-specific CD4+ TCR repertoire from before mRNA vaccination with the repertoire from after. General conclusions and limits of the study: Among convalescent patients, a median around 83% of the SARS-CoV-2-reactive clones seen after vaccination appeared only after vaccination, which suggests priming specific to the vaccine. Relatively few convalescent patients were included in the study, and early timepoints after natural infection were not analyzed. Nearly all vaccine-specific clones in convalescent patients (304 of 307) were mono-reactive for SARS-CoV-2 spike rather than cross-reactive with common cold coronaviruses. Although the median number of SARS-CoV-2-reactive clonotypes went up from roughly 20 after infection to 30 to 45 after vaccination, the increase was not significant.

About this clonotype itself: No cognate antigen has been identified for it. There are no base qualities to consult, and no much larger clone falls within one base.

The meaning of the sample's treatment or condition label: approximately nine-day PBMC culture with coronavirus spike peptide pools or control peptides (ViraFEST assay). The study used the ViraFEST assay, which expanded antigen-specific T cells with peptide pools and then identified expanded clonotypes by TCR sequencing. The convalescent patients' positive SARS-CoV-2 PCR tests were from March to December 2020, which was before the Alpha, Beta and Delta variants emerged in the United States. Each well held 2 million to 2.5 million PBMCs cultured with around 10 ug/ml peptide pools in IMDM containing around 4.5% human AB serum and roughly 9.3 IU/ml IL-2. On days 3 and 7, half of the culture medium was replaced with fresh IL-2-containing medium. After roughly 9 days of culture, CD4+ T cells were isolated by negative selection with the EasySep CD4+ T cell isolation kit. Ficoll-Paque Plus gradient centrifugation was used to isolate PBMCs from whole blood, and the isolated PBMCs were then either used fresh or cryopreserved at -140C. Culture conditions were generally each tested in triplicate wells.

Library preparation was by PCR. TCR sequencing of DNA from cultured CD4+ T cells used the Oncomine TCR Beta short-read assay at the Johns Hopkins FTIC core. The QIAamp micro DNA kit was used to extract genomic DNA from the cultured CD4+ T cells. Oncomine TCR Beta libraries from cultured CD4+ T cells were pooled using unique dual indexes and sequenced on an Illumina iSeq 100. For the original study's pipeline: Non-productive sequences were removed, and CDR3s that did not start with C, did not end with F or W, or were shorter than 7 amino acids were discarded. The MANAFEST web application was used to identify antigen-specific clonotypes by comparing peptide-stimulated wells against reference wells and other culture wells. Positive clones required FDR below 0.05, an odds ratio above 5, and productive frequency above 0.1% in at least two of three replicate wells. A clonotype counted as cross-reactive if it showed significant expansion both in the SARS-CoV-2 spike wells and in at least one common cold coronavirus spike condition. CDR3 homology was assessed with Levenshtein distances (stringdist) and unrooted phylogenetic trees (ape) in R version 3.6.1. TCRdb applied fastp at Q25 and MiXCR to the public reads, then kept only in-frame beta chains. CDR3 protein duplicates are merged, each entry listing the most common genes and DNA. What appears here as the V and J calls and clone size reflects TCRdb's work, not the paper's. For this sample the table gives around 14,000 distinct CDR3 sequences, of which around half were detected only once. The top ten clones comprise roughly a tenth of the sample.

The sequence was collected from a human donor who had recovered from COVID-19. The sample was CD4+ T cells from blood, cultured in vitro, taken before SARS-CoV-2 vaccination.

At the DNA level, the sequence is TGTGCCAGCAGCCCACGGACAGACCCAACCTACGAGCAGTACTTC. Its product reads: CASSPRTDPTYEQYF. The receptor chain draws on TRBV7-9 and TRBJ2-7; D gene: possibly TRBD1, on 6 matching bases. From cysteine to phenylalanine, the CDR3 is 15 amino acids long. Left in the record is the CDR3 DNA by itself, 45 bases read in frame from the first base. V loses 5 bases of germline sequence and J loses 2 bases, and the interval between the two ends is 16 bases. Taken from the germline V gene (reference sequence), the CDR1 and CDR2 loops are SEHNR and FQNEAQ.